What follows are 12 T cell receptor beta chains derived from one specimen sequenced in a study of breast tumors, draining lymph nodes, adjacent tissues. TCRdb recomputed calls from the multiplex PCR reads with MiXCR, one row per CDR3 protein. The sample lists tens of thousands of distinct CDR3 sequences, 35% to 45% occurring once. Sample: breast tumor tissue. These receptors were taken from a female donor with breast cancer. Some clones in this sample may be carry-over from other donors' samples.

The table lists this clonotype with many counts. The chain carries TRBV7-8 and TRBJ2-1; TRBD1 agrees at 9 bases. Looked up from germline, CDR1 is SGHVS and CDR2 is FQNEAQ. The CDR3 length is 15 residues. J lost 4 bases, V lost 6 bases, and 7 bases had no gene match. Written as DNA, the CDR3 is TGTGCCAGCAGGCCGGGACAGGGAACTTACAATGAGCAGTTCTTC. Protein: CASRPGQGTYNEQFF.

In this sample, this clonotype turned up many times. The chain links TRBV9 to TRBJ2-7; D gene ambiguous. CDR1 and CDR2 from the germline V gene are SGDLS and YYNGEE. There are 14 residues in the CDR3. V lost 0 bases to trimming and J lost 11 bases, with 18 bases between them. The CDR3 nucleotides read TGTGCCAGCAGCGTAGAGGATAGGAGCGAGAGAAAGTACTTC. Amino acid sequence: CASSVEDRSERKYF.

This clonotype was recorded many times. The chain links TRBV19 to TRBJ1-5; D possibly corresponds to TRBD1 (5 bases). There are 14 residues in the CDR3. Germline V lookup: CDR1 LNHDA, CDR2 SQIVND (reference sequence). The V gene lost 3 bases and the J gene lost 5 bases, with 11 bases spanning the gap. CDR3 region: CASSIGGWDQPQHF. CDR3 sequence (DNA): TGTGCCAGTAGTATCGGGGGGTGGGATCAGCCCCAGCATTTT.

This clonotype occurred many times. The chain combines TRBV7-8 with TRBJ2-1; D might be TRBD1 (6 bases). Per the germline V gene, CDR1 is SGHVS and CDR2 is FQNEAQ. The CDR3 is made up of 15 amino acids. V dropped 5 bases and J dropped 9 bases, with 20 bases sitting between them. CDR3 loop: CASSPGLPQGIEQFF. CDR3 nucleotides: TGTGCCAGCAGCCCCGGACTCCCCCAGGGGATTGAGCAGTTCTTC.

This clonotype was detected many times. The chain is built from TRBV11-2 and TRBJ2-7; D not resolved. CDR1 SGHAT and CDR2 FQNNGV come from the germline V gene. CDR3 size: 13 residues. V lost 1 base and J 4 bases, leaving 8 bases between the germline ends. The CDR3 DNA follows: TGTGCCAGCAGCTTAGTGTCCGGATACGAGCAGTACTTC. Protein product: CASSLVSGYEQYF. The full variable domain, in which reference TRBV11-2 and TRBJ2-7 provide the parts outside the CDR3, is EAGVAQSPRYKIIEKRQSVAFWCNPISGHATLYWYQQILGQGPKLLIQFQNNGVVDDSQLPKDRFSAERLKGVDSTLKIQPAKLEDSAVYLCASSLVSGYEQYFGPGTRLTVT.

This sequence joins TRBV10-3 and TRBJ1-6; D is possibly TRBD1 (5 bases). Germline lookup yields CDR1 ENHRY and CDR2 SYGVKD. Deletions cut 2 bases from V and 13 bases from J, with 15 bases between. The CDR3 runs to 14 residues. The CDR3 DNA is TGTGCCATCAGTGAGCGGGAGGGGATGGGGCCCCTCCACTTT. It codes for CAISEREGMGPLHF.

The V call is TRBV28, the J call TRBJ1-5; 7 bases align to TRBD1. Germline CDR1 is MDHEN and CDR2 is SYDVKM. The CDR3 runs 14 residues. The ends lost 7 bases at V and 2 bases at J; junction bases unmatched: 5. The CDR3 sequence: CASKNTGGNQPQHF. The CDR3 nucleotides are TGTGCCAGCAAGAACACAGGGGGCAATCAGCCCCAGCATTTT.

On this clonotype itself: The junction and the germline gene differ at one end; a read error may be behind it. The chain is built from TRBV7-2 and TRBJ2-1, with 9 bases lining up with TRBD2. Germline CDR1 reads SGHTA; CDR2 reads FQGNSA. The CDR3 length is 15 residues. The CDR3 protein is CASSLRVAGASEQFF. For the CDR3, the DNA is TGTGCCAGCAGCTTAAGGGTAGCGGGAGCAAGTGAGCAGTTTTTC.

Concerning this clonotype: A clone one base away is much larger, so this may be a read error. The rearrangement joins TRBV5-1 to TRBJ2-1, with a weak D call TRBD2 (6 bases). CDR1 and CDR2 (germline): SGHRS, YFSETQ. CDR3 length: 17 amino acids. The CDR3 sequence: CAGSVSGQGAPYNEQFF. Here the CDR3 DNA reads TGCGCCGGCAGCGTTAGCGGCCAGGGAGCGCCGTACAATGAGCAGTTCTTC.

The genes are TRBV30 and TRBJ2-5; D uncertain. CDR1 and CDR2 (germline): GTSNPN, SVGIG (reference sequence). Trimming left V 3 bases short and J 5 bases short, with 16 bases between. This CDR3 region has 14 residues. The CDR3: CAWSPRTSGETQYF. CDR3 bases: TGTGCCTGGAGCCCCCGTACGTCCGGGGAGACCCAGTACTTC.

This clonotype was recorded many times. The chain combines TRBV19 with TRBJ1-1; D remains unclear. The CDR3 covers 13 residues. Germline V lookup: CDR1 LNHDA, CDR2 SQIVND (reference sequence). The V end lost 3 bases, the J end lost 1 base, and 6 bases lay between the germline ends. The CDR3 here is CASSIRQNTEAFF. Here the CDR3 DNA reads TGTGCCAGTAGTATCCGGCAGAACACTGAAGCTTTCTTT.

The table lists this clonotype with many counts. CDR3: CSALGQEDEKLFF. The DNA of the CDR3 is TGCAGTGCTCTGGGACAGGAGGATGAAAAACTGTTTTTT. V usage is TRBV20-1 and J usage is TRBJ1-4, with 8 bases identical to TRBD1. The J segment lost 6 bases and the V segment lost 5 bases, leaving 5 bases of the junction unmatched. This CDR3 has 13 amino acids. Germline V gives CDR1 DFQATT, CDR2 SNEGSKA (reference sequence).